This entry lists 24 T cell receptor beta chains sequenced from one sample in a study of response to subunit inactivated influenza vaccine. Using its own MiXCR run on the RT-PCR reads, TCRdb lists one record per CDR3 protein. Altogether about half a million distinct CDR3 sequences are present, 7.6% being singletons, with the ten largest covering 13%. The sequencing used PBMCs from blood, collected 23 to 25 months after vaccination. Receptor source: a man aged 50 to 69 who received an inactivated influenza vaccine.

This clonotype came up once. The V call is TRBV4-2, the J call TRBJ2-5; 8 bases match TRBD2. This CDR3 region has 15 residues. Germline lookup yields CDR1 LGHNA and CDR2 YNFKEQ. Unmatched junction bases numbered 6, after V lost 1 base and J lost 5 bases. The CDR3 nucleotides are TGTGCCAGCAGCCAAGCAGCGGGAGCGGGTGAGACCCAGTACTTC. It translates to CASSQAAGAGETQYF.

This clonotype has at least ten counts. The chain joins TRBV11-1 to TRBJ2-3; 9 nucleotides agree with TRBD1. The CDR3 runs to 18 residues. CDR1 SGHAT and CDR2 FQDESV come from the germline V gene (reference sequence). Trimming removed 2 bases from V and 5 bases from J; junction bases left unmatched: 14. In DNA form, the CDR3 reads TGTGCCAGCAGCTTAACCGCTCTGGGACAGGGTTTGGGAGATACGCAGTATTTT. Its translation is CASSLTALGQGLGDTQYF. The variable domain in full, with the rest retrieved from reference TRBV11-1 and TRBJ2-3, is EAEVAQSPRYKITEKSQAVAFWCDPISGHATLYWYRQILGQGPELLVQFQDESVVDDSQLPKDRFSAERLKGVDSTLKIQPAELGDSAMYLCASSLTALGQGLGDTQYFGPGTRLTVL.

The chain recombines TRBV28 with TRBJ2-3, with D possibly being TRBD2 (5 bases). Trimming shortened V by 3 bases and J by 0 bases, and 16 bases separated the two germline ends. CDR3 length: 17 residues. Germline CDR1 is MDHEN and CDR2 is SYDVKM. The CDR3 coding sequence is TGTGCCAGCAGTTTGAGCTGGAGGACGTCTAGCACAGATACGCAGTATTTT. Protein sequence: CASSLSWRTSSTDTQYF.

The rearrangement joins TRBV20-1 to TRBJ2-5; 12 nucleotides line up with TRBD2. This CDR3 has 15 residues. V was clipped by 4 bases and J by 1 base; unmatched bases: 4. The germline CDR1 and CDR2 sequences are DFQATT and SNEGSKA (reference sequence). This CDR3 reads CSATTSGGFQETQYF. The DNA of the CDR3 is TGCAGTGCTACCACTAGCGGGGGGTTCCAAGAGACCCAGTACTTC.

The CDR3 region is CASSKRGKETQYF. The CDR3 region has the DNA TGTGCCAGCAGCAAAAGGGGGAAAGAGACCCAGTACTTC. The rearrangement links TRBV21-1 to TRBJ2-5; the table's TRBD1 call for D was not verified on the DNA. TRBV21-1 is noted as a pseudogene. The CDR3 consists of 13 residues.

This clonotype was seen many times. V and J are TRBV20-1 and TRBJ2-1; 12 bases are shared with TRBD2. CDR3 length: 14 amino acids. J gave up 3 bases and V 6 bases, and 3 bases lay outside the gene matches. CDR1 is DFQATT and CDR2 is SNEGSKA in the germline V gene (reference sequence). The CDR3 DNA is TGCAGTGCCGGGACTAGCGGGCACTACAATGAGCAGTTCTTC. Translated, it gives CSAGTSGHYNEQFF.

This chain connects TRBV5-1 to TRBJ1-1; D is unresolved. Germline loops: CDR1 SGHRS, CDR2 YFSETQ. This CDR3 has 14 amino acids. Deletions cut 0 bases from V and 0 bases from J, with 6 bases between. This CDR3 reads CASSLVPMNTEAFF. DNA for the CDR3: TGCGCCAGCAGCTTGGTCCCCATGAACACTGAAGCTTTCTTT.

This clonotype has only a few counts. CDR3 coding DNA: TGTGCCAGCAGTCGGACGCTGGACTACGAGCAGTACTTC. It encodes CASSRTLDYEQYF. The rearrangement joins TRBV6-2 or TRBV6-3 to TRBJ2-7; D not certain. The CDR3 runs to 13 residues. Germline assignment: CDR1 MNHEY and CDR2 SVGEGT. Trimming took off 5 bases at V and 3 bases at J, with 11 bases between the two ends.

V gene TRBV12-3 or TRBV12-4 combines with J gene TRBJ1-3; 7 bases are a match to TRBD1. V trimming: 5 bases; J trimming: 4 bases; junction bases outside the gene matches: 11. The CDR3 runs 16 residues. In nucleotides, the CDR3 is TGTGCCAGCAGTCGACAGACAGGGCTCAGGGGAAACACCATATATTTT. It yields the protein CASSRQTGLRGNTIYF.

In nucleotides, the CDR3 is TGCAGCACCGCCCGGACTAGCGTGTATAGCGAGCAGTACTTC. It yields the protein CSTARTSVYSEQYF. The gene calls are TRBV29-1 and TRBJ2-7, with 9 bases lining up with TRBD2. The junction had 14 bases not matched to a gene; V was cut back by 8 bases and J by 6 bases. Germline-derived CDR1 and CDR2 are SQVTM and ANQGSEA. The CDR3 contains 14 residues.

V is TRBV7-2 and J is TRBJ1-5; D might be TRBD1 (6 bases). Germline V lookup: CDR1 SGHTA, CDR2 FQGNSA. V shed 5 bases and J shed 4 bases, with 12 bases lying between them. This CDR3 has 14 amino acids. CDR3 sequence: CASSATGINQPQHF. CDR3 in DNA: TGTGCCAGCAGCGCAACAGGGATAAATCAGCCCCAGCATTTT.

The V and J genes are TRBV10-1 and TRBJ2-7; tentatively, D is TRBD2 (6 bases). V was cut by 6 bases and J by 5 bases, with 14 bases left in between. The length of the CDR3 is 13 residues. The germline CDR1 and CDR2 sequences are WNHNN and SYGVQD (reference sequence). CDR3 residues: CASRRDWTDEQYF. The CDR3 DNA reads as TGCGCCAGCAGGAGGGACTGGACGGACGAGCAGTACTTC.

This clonotype appeared a few times. The V and J genes are TRBV3-1 and TRBJ2-7, with D possibly called TRBD1 or TRBD2 (5 bases each). The CDR3 runs to 14 residues. Germline V gives CDR1 LGHDT, CDR2 YNNKEL (reference sequence). V was clipped by 5 bases and J by 12 bases, with 23 bases between them. CDR3 sequence: CASSSASGTTKMYF. CDR3 in DNA: TGTGCCAGCAGCTCAGCCTCCGGGACGACCAAGATGTACTTC.

This chain uses TRBV6-1 with TRBJ2-2; 9 nucleotides agree with TRBD1. V lost 6 bases and J lost 6; bases outside the gene matches: 8. Per the germline V gene, CDR1 is MNHNS and CDR2 is SASEGT. The CDR3 is 15 amino acids. CDR3 amino acids: CASRGRQGGAGELFF. The CDR3 bases are TGTGCCAGCAGGGGCCGACAGGGGGGCGCCGGGGAGCTGTTTTTT.

This clonotype has a count of ten or more. This chain's CDR3 is CSARDGAGAGDIQYF. In DNA, the CDR3 is TGCAGTGCTAGAGATGGGGCTGGGGCCGGGGACATTCAGTACTTC. The chain couples TRBV20-1 to TRBJ2-4; the D call may be TRBD1 or TRBD2 (5 bases each). Germline lookup yields CDR1 DFQATT and CDR2 SNEGSKA (reference sequence). Trimming stripped 0 bases from V and 8 bases from J, with 17 bases between. The CDR3 consists of 15 residues.

This clonotype has only a few counts. The chain uses TRBV20-1 and TRBJ2-5, with 11 bases identical to TRBD1. The germline V gene has CDR1 DFQATT and CDR2 SNEGSKA (reference sequence). The CDR3 is made up of 16 amino acids. With V trimmed by 6 bases and J by 4 bases, 13 bases remained unmatched. The CDR3 reads CSARRTGGGTSETQYF. CDR3 coding DNA: TGCAGTGCGCGCAGGACAGGGGGCGGGACATCAGAGACCCAGTACTTC.

This clonotype has at least ten counts. The chain combines TRBV5-1 with TRBJ2-4; perhaps TRBD1 as D (5 bases). This CDR3 is 14 amino acids long. Germline assignment: CDR1 SGHRS and CDR2 YFSETQ. The V and J ends lost 0 bases and 10 bases respectively, with 14 bases between them. The CDR3 region has the DNA TGCGCCAGCAGCTTGGGTGTACAAGACAGTATTCAGTACTTC. Amino acids: CASSLGVQDSIQYF.

This clonotype was seen at least ten times. V and J are TRBV7-3 and TRBJ2-1, with D perhaps TRBD2 (6 bases). Trimming took 0 bases from V and 8 from J, leaving 11 bases between them. Germline V gives CDR1 SGHTA, CDR2 FQGTGA. The CDR3 sequence is 14 residues long. The CDR3 nucleotides are TGTGCCAGCAGCTTAACGGGACTCTTGGATGAGCAGTTCTTC. It is translated as CASSLTGLLDEQFF.

The chain combines TRBV10-3 with TRBJ2-7; perhaps D is TRBD1 or TRBD2 (7 bases each). Germline V lookup: CDR1 ENHRY, CDR2 SYGVKD. The length of the CDR3 is 14 residues. V lost 11 bases and J lost 0, with 17 bases in between. The CDR3 is CAPGGQSSSYEQYF. CDR3 bases: TGTGCCCCGGGGGGACAGTCGAGCTCCTACGAGCAGTACTTC.

The rearrangement links TRBV23-1 to TRBJ2-5; weak D call: TRBD2 (6 bases). TRBV23-1 is sorted into the ORF group, with uncertain function. The CDR3 covers 14 residues. The V end was cut by 2 bases, the J end by 2 bases, with 9 bases between. CDR3 DNA sequence: TGCGCCAGCAGTCAACGGGAGCTTCAAGAGACCCAGTACTTC. Translated: CASSQRELQETQYF.

The chain employs TRBV12-3 or TRBV12-4 and TRBJ2-7; perhaps TRBD2 as D (6 bases). This CDR3 spans 15 amino acids. V lost 6 bases and J lost 3, with 18 bases in between. The CDR3 region is CASSRVGAGFYEQYF. The CDR3 DNA reads TGTGCCAGCAGCCGCGTTGGAGCGGGCTTCTACGAGCAGTACTTC.

This clonotype has ten or more counts. The chain joins TRBV6-1 to TRBJ1-6; D remains ambiguous. Trimming stripped 7 bases from V and 9 bases from J, with 16 bases between. The CDR3 sequence is 14 residues long. Germline V gene data show CDR1 as MNHNS and CDR2 as SASEGT. CDR3 sequence reads: CASKVGFGRSPLHF. As DNA, the CDR3 is TGTGCCAGCAAAGTTGGGTTCGGGCGTTCACCCCTCCACTTT.

This clonotype occurred a few times. The rearrangement uses TRBV4-1 and TRBJ2-2; possible D gene TRBD2, 6 bases. This CDR3 comprises 17 residues. The V end was cut by 1 base, the J end by 7 bases, with 19 bases between. Germline values: CDR1 MGHRA, CDR2 YSYEKL. CDR3 protein: CASSQADLAGPHGELFF. The CDR3 DNA follows: TGCGCCAGCAGCCAAGCTGATTTGGCGGGACCTCACGGGGAGCTGTTTTTT.

This clonotype showed up just a few times. J is TRBJ2-7 and V is TRBV18, with 12 bases aligning to TRBD1. This CDR3 has 17 amino acids. V was pared by 3 bases and J by 3 bases, with 9 bases of the junction left unmatched. Germline CDR1 KGHSH, CDR2 LQKENI. Here the CDR3 reads CASSPPGTGGVFYEQYF. Written as DNA, the CDR3 is TGTGCCAGCTCACCCCCCGGGACAGGGGGCGTTTTCTACGAGCAGTACTTC.